The clone carrying this TCR beta chain showed up just a few times. This sample is drawn from a study of T cells in Graves' hyperthyroidism and ophthalmopathy. There were TCR beta CDR3 regions amplified from RNA transcripts. TCR CDR3 regions were first amplified by RT-PCR with HTBI primers. TCRdb passed the multiplex PCR reads through MiXCR, listing each CDR3 protein once. The data contain about 700,000 distinct CDR3 sequences, around 13% of them singletons. Trimming stripped 7 bases from V and 3 bases from J, with 12 bases between. The CDR3 covers 12 residues. The germline CDR1 and CDR2 sequences are DFQATT and SNEGSKA (reference sequence).

This receptor was identified in a woman aged 18-29 years with Graves' hyperthyroidism. Sequences were obtained from blood. V gene TRBV20-1 combines with J gene TRBJ1-1; D might be TRBD1 (5 bases). CDR3 nucleotide sequence: TGCAGTGTTGAAGACAGCTACACTGAAGCTTTCTTT. It codes for CSVEDSYTEAFF.